The 13 T cell receptor beta chains listed next were all sequenced from one sample in a study of blood T cell repertoires in COVID-19. Some clones are missing from TCRdb's copy, which holds only in-frame ones; the method was immunoSEQ multiplex PCR. Among about 670,000 clones, just under 90% were seen once, and the ten largest hold approximately 0.3%. Sequencing was performed on peripheral blood. The receptors originated from a woman aged 18-29 years with acute or convalescent COVID-19.

This rearrangement joins TRBV4-3 to TRBJ1-6; TRBD1 is a possible D gene (5 bases). The CDR3 extends over 16 amino acids. The germline gives CDR1 LGHNA, CDR2 YSLEER. V lost 3 bases and J 5 bases, leaving 14 bases between the germline ends. CDR3 protein: CASSQYTGEDNSPLHF. In DNA, the CDR3 is TGCGCCAGCAGCCAGTATACAGGTGAAGATAATTCACCCCTCCACTTT.

The V gene is TRBV7-2, the J gene TRBJ2-1; 12 bases fit TRBD1. Germline V gives CDR1 SGHTA, CDR2 FQGNSA. The CDR3 spans 15 residues. V shed 7 bases, J shed 5 bases, and the junction held 6 bases outside the gene matches. Written as DNA, the CDR3 is TGTGCCAGCACCCTGGGACAGGGGGCAAACAATGAGCAGTTCTTC. This codes for CASTLGQGANNEQFF.

The chain carries TRBV7-6 and TRBJ1-3; a possible D gene is TRBD1 (6 bases). Germline-derived CDR1 and CDR2 are SGHVS and FNYEAQ. This CDR3 spans 17 amino acids. The V end was cut by 0 bases, the J end by 0 bases, with 12 bases between. CDR3 loop: CASSLALRGSSGNTIYF. CDR3 nucleotide sequence: TGTGCCAGCAGCTTAGCGCTGAGGGGGAGCTCTGGAAACACCATATATTTT. The entire variable domain, with the rest obtained from reference TRBV7-6 and TRBJ1-3, is as follows: GAGVSQSPRYKVTKRGQDVALRCDPISGHVSLYWYRQALGQGPEFLTYFNYEAQQDKSGLPNDRFSAERPEGSISTLTIQRTEQRDSAMYRCASSLALRGSSGNTIYFGEGSWLTVV.

This clone was observed a handful of times. This chain uses TRBV19 with TRBJ2-1; no clear D. This CDR3 region has 15 residues. CDR1 LNHDA and CDR2 SQIVND come from the germline V gene (reference sequence). The V gene lost 3 bases and the J gene lost 4 bases, with 13 bases spanning the gap. The CDR3 bases are TGTGCCAGTAGTATTACACAGAGAATTTACAATGAGCAGTTCTTC. It specifies CASSITQRIYNEQFF. The full variable domain, its missing parts supplied by reference TRBV19 and TRBJ2-1, is DGGITQSPKYLFRKEGQNVTLSCEQNLNHDAMYWYRQDPGQGLRLIYYSQIVNDFQKGDIAEGYSVSREKKESFPLTVTSAQKNPTAFYLCASSITQRIYNEQFFGPGTRLTVL.

The gene calls are TRBV6-2 or TRBV6-3 and TRBJ2-7; unclear D gene. Trimming took 4 bases from V and 3 from J, leaving 13 bases between them. From germline, CDR1 is MNHEY and CDR2 SVGEGT. This CDR3 spans 14 amino acids. CDR3 sequence: CASSLHFLVYEQYF. CDR3 DNA sequence: TGTGCCAGCAGTTTGCACTTTCTGGTCTACGAGCAGTACTTC.

The chain uses TRBV9 and TRBJ1-2; TRBD1 matches 10 bases. V dropped 3 bases and J dropped 1; count of bases not matched to a gene: 6. CDR3 length: 16 amino acids. The germline gives CDR1 SGDLS, CDR2 YYNGEE. The CDR3 bases are TGTGCCAGCAGCGAGGGGACAGGGGCCGTTAACTATGGCTACACCTTC. Translated: CASSEGTGAVNYGYTF.

In the case of this clone: This sample includes further DNA sequences coding for the same CDR3. The rearrangement links TRBV9 to TRBJ2-7; 9 positions match TRBD1. The J segment lost 3 bases and the V segment lost 0 bases, leaving 4 bases of the junction unmatched. The CDR3 has 15 residues. The germline gives CDR1 SGDLS, CDR2 YYNGEE. Written as DNA, the CDR3 is TGTGCCAGCAGCGTAGGGGGACAGGGATACTACGAGCAGTACTTC. This codes for CASSVGGQGYYEQYF.

V and J are TRBV7-9 and TRBJ2-2, with D hard to call. V lost 11 bases, J lost 1 base, and 17 bases lay in between. This CDR3 is 15 amino acids long. Per germline, CDR1 SEHNR and CDR2 FQNEAQ (reference sequence). The CDR3 coding sequence is TGTGCCGCCGCAGTGCCAACAAAGAACACCGGGGAGCTGTTTTTT. It codes for CAAAVPTKNTGELFF. Looking up the rest from reference TRBV7-9 and TRBJ2-2 gives the full variable domain: DTGVSQNPRHKITKRGQNVTFRCDPISEHNRLYWYRQTLGQGPEFLTYFQNEAQLEKSRLLSDRFSAERPKGSFSTLEIQRTEQGDSAMYLCAAAVPTKNTGELFFGEGSRLTVL.

This clone was counted once. This sequence joins TRBV5-1 and TRBJ2-3; TRBD1 aligns across 8 bases. V shed 3 bases and J 2 bases; nucleotides not matched to a gene: 8. Germline CDR1 and CDR2: SGHRS and YFSETQ. This CDR3 spans 16 amino acids. The chain's CDR3 is CASSSTGTGSTDTQYF. The DNA for the CDR3 is TGCGCCAGCAGCTCCACCGGGACAGGCTCCACAGATACGCAGTATTTT.

The chain is built from TRBV7-6 and TRBJ1-6; D is undetermined. The V gene lost 1 base and the J gene lost 14 bases, with 9 bases spanning the gap. The germline V gene has CDR1 SGHVS and CDR2 FNYEAQ. This CDR3 has 12 amino acids. CDR3 DNA: TGTGCCAGCAGCTTAGTCGGAGGCACCCTCCACTTT. Amino acids: CASSLVGGTLHF.

The rearrangement uses TRBV3-1 (or the pseudogene TRBV3-2) and TRBJ1-5; tentatively, D is TRBD1 (5 bases). Trimming removed 3 bases from V and 7 bases from J, with 10 bases in between. The length of the CDR3 is 13 residues. CDR1 is LGHDT and CDR2 is YNNKEL in the germline V gene (reference sequence). The CDR3 DNA reads TGTGCCAGCAGCCAGGGACTGGTACAGCCCCAGCATTTT. It codes for CASSQGLVQPQHF.

The V call is TRBV5-1, the J call TRBJ1-6; 9 bases agree with TRBD1. Germline V lookup: CDR1 SGHRS, CDR2 YFSETQ. V gave up 1 base and J gave up 7 bases; unmatched junction bases: 9. The CDR3 contains 17 residues. CDR3 region: CASSLTRTGVLNSPLHF. The CDR3 DNA is TGCGCCAGCAGCTTGACACGGACAGGGGTGTTAAATTCACCCCTCCACTTT. The entire variable domain, with the rest obtained from reference TRBV5-1 and TRBJ1-6, is as follows: KAGVTQTPRYLIKTRGQQVTLSCSPISGHRSVSWYQQTPGQGLQFLFEYFSETQRNKGNFPGRFSGRQFSNSRSEMNVSTLELGDSALYLCASSLTRTGVLNSPLHFGNGTRLTVT.

The V call is TRBV11-2, the J call TRBJ1-2; perhaps TRBD1 as D (6 bases). CDR1 and CDR2 from the germline V gene are SGHAT and FQNNGV. This CDR3 is built from 13 residues. Trimming cost V 5 bases and J 7 bases, with 14 bases left between them. The CDR3 here is CASSNYRERGYTF. Here the CDR3 DNA reads TGTGCCAGCAGCAACTACAGGGAACGTGGCTACACCTTC.